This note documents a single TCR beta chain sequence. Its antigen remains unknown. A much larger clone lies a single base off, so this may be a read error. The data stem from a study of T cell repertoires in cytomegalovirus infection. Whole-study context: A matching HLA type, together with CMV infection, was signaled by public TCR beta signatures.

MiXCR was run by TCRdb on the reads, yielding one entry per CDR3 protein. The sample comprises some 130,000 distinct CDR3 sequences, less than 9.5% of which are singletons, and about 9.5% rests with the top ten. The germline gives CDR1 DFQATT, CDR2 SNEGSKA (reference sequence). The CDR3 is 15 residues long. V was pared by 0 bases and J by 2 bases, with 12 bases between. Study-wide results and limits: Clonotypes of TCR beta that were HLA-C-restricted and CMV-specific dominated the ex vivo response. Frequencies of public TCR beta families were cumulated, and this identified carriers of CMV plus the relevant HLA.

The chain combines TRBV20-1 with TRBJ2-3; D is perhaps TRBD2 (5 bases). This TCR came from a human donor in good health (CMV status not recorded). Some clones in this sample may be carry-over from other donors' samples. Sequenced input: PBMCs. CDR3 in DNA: TGCAGTGCTAGAGATTCGGGAATATACACAGATACGCAGTATTTT. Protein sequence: CSARDSGIYTDTQYF.